The clone carrying this T cell receptor beta chain was counted at least ten times. This sample was included in a study of tumor and adjacent non-tumor tissue in lung cancer. The template was RNA from unsorted bulk tissue. Per germline, CDR1 SGHNT and CDR2 YYREEE (reference sequence). The CDR3 length is 14 residues. Between the trimmed V and J ends, which lost 4 bases and 3 bases, there was a span of 11 bases. The library came from three nested PCR rounds adapted from ARM-PCR protocols. From the multiplex PCR reads, TCRdb called clonotypes with MiXCR, one entry per CDR3 protein. This sample yields over 100,000 distinct CDR3 sequences, of which more than 60% are seen a single time; about 39% belongs to the top ten.

This receptor was obtained from a woman aged 60-75 years with non-small cell lung cancer. This chain joins TRBV5-4 and TRBJ1-5, with D maybe TRBD1 (5 bases). Material for sequencing was lung tumor tissue. CDR3 protein: CASSIRGVNQPQHF. In DNA, the CDR3 is TGTGCCAGCAGCATCCGGGGCGTCAATCAGCCCCAGCATTTT. Combining the CDR3 with reference TRBV5-4 and TRBJ1-5 gives the whole variable domain ETGVTQSPTHLIKTRGQQVTLRCSSQSGHNTVSWYQQALGQGPQFIFQYYREEENGRGNFPPRFSGLQFPNYSSELNVNALELDDSALYLCASSIRGVNQPQHFGDGTRLSIL.